This entry features one T cell receptor beta chain sequence. The antigen is undetermined. This entry is derived from a study of CD4 T cells in relation to SARS-CoV-2 and coronaviruses. Sequenced by immunoSEQ multiplex PCR; TCRdb stores in-frame clones only, minus some. The profile shows fewer than 25,000 clones, around 76% of them singletons. Germline CDR1 reads KGHDR; CDR2 reads SFDVKD. The junction had 3 bases not matched to a gene; V was cut back by 7 bases and J by 1 base. The CDR3 length is 15 residues. Before the COVID-19 pandemic, during about 2011-2019, CD4+ T cells were taken from unexposed donors. The cells were cultured for 10 days before CD4+ T cells were isolated. Unexposed-donor CD4+ T cells were probed with SARS-CoV-2 S/N and four cold-coronavirus spikes, cells permitting.

Sequences were obtained from CD4+ T cells from PBMCs, cultured in vitro. The source is a human donor in good health. The chain uses TRBV24-1 and TRBJ2-7; 13 nucleotides agree with TRBD2. The CDR3 region has the DNA TGTGCCACCAGCCAGGGACTAGCGGGATCCTACGAGCAGTACTTC. This encodes CATSQGLAGSYEQYF.